This TCR beta chain was documented in a study of T cells in Graves' hyperthyroidism and ophthalmopathy. From germline, CDR1 is SGHTA and CDR2 FQGTGA. V lost 11 bases, J lost 4 bases, and 20 bases lay in between. This CDR3 comprises 14 residues. Study-level findings and limits: By a 13 V-J model, ophthalmopathy was set apart from stable hyperthyroidism.

Amplification of TCR beta CDR3 regions was performed using RNA transcripts as template. Carried out on the TCR CDR3, a first-round RT-PCR used the HTBI primer set. Using its own MiXCR run on the multiplex PCR reads, TCRdb lists one record per CDR3 protein. Of approximately 590,000 distinct CDR3 sequences listed, more than 45% are singletons. Graves' hyperthyroidism was deemed stable given no ophthalmopathy progression within 18 months. This clonotype appeared once. As yet, its antigen is unknown. The chain couples TRBV7-3 to TRBJ1-1, with no clear D. The clonotype was recovered from a woman under 30 with Graves' hyperthyroidism. Sequenced material: peripheral blood or thyroid tissue (not recorded which). CDR3 DNA sequence: TGTGCCTGGAGCGCAACCGGAGGGAGCACTGAAGCTTTCTTT. Protein product: CAWSATGGSTEAFF.